The 10 T cell receptor beta chains reported below all come from one sample, sequenced in a study of blood T cell dynamics during melanoma immunotherapy (dated by TCRdb to about 2020). The method was the immunoSEQ multiplex PCR assay. Drawn from immuneACCESS, this table holds only the in-frame rearrangements with V and J called that TCRdb kept. Clones are partly lost; checked studies trace under half to an unresolved V gene and leave the rest unexplained. This sample comprises approximately 4,900 clones, about 86% of them detected only once. The ten largest clones capture roughly a third of the sample. Explained via the paper, the time point label denotes: pre-treatment baseline. The material was blood, obtained from a patient treated with checkpoint blockade. The receptors derive from a human donor with melanoma.

V is TRBV6-6 and J is TRBJ2-3; TRBD1 matches at 8 bases. The CDR3 extends over 14 amino acids. The germline CDR1 and CDR2 sequences are MNHNY and SVGAGI (reference sequence). V trimming: 7 bases; J trimming: 5 bases; junction bases outside the gene matches: 8. CDR3 amino acids: CASTEQGEVDTQYF. The CDR3 DNA reads TGTGCCAGCACGGAACAGGGGGAGGTAGATACGCAGTATTTT.

For the CDR3, the DNA is TGTGCCAGCGGCCGAGCCCTCTACGAGCAGTACTTC. Translated: CASGRALYEQYF. V is TRBV9 and J is TRBJ2-7; no clear D gene. The V and J ends lost 7 bases and 3 bases respectively, with 11 bases between them. The germline V gene has CDR1 SGDLS and CDR2 YYNGEE. The CDR3 contains 12 residues.

This clone occurred a few times. The rearrangement joins TRBV18 to TRBJ2-7, with 7 nucleotides matching TRBD1. Germline V lookup: CDR1 KGHSH, CDR2 LQKENI. V gave up 3 bases and J gave up 1 base; unmatched junction bases: 9. This CDR3 has 16 amino acids. Written as DNA, the CDR3 is TGTGCCAGCTCACCTACGGACAGGCGACCTTCCTACGAGCAGTACTTC. Its protein product is CASSPTDRRPSYEQYF.

In nucleotides, the CDR3 is TGTGCCAGTAGTAGCCACAGATTCAATCAGCCCCAGCATTTT. Translating gives CASSSHRFNQPQHF. J is TRBJ1-5 and V is TRBV19; D unresolved. Trimming stripped 4 bases from V and 3 bases from J, with 10 bases between. Germline loops: CDR1 LNHDA, CDR2 SQIVND (reference sequence). The CDR3 extends over 14 amino acids. Using reference TRBV19 and TRBJ1-5 for the parts outside the CDR3, the full variable domain is DGGITQSPKYLFRKEGQNVTLSCEQNLNHDAMYWYRQDPGQGLRLIYYSQIVNDFQKGDIAEGYSVSREKKESFPLTVTSAQKNPTAFYLCASSSHRFNQPQHFGDGTRLSIL.

The CDR3 DNA sequence: TGCGCCAGCAGCTTGGCGTTAGGCCCATCCTACGAGCAGTACTTC. Its translation: CASSLALGPSYEQYF. The chain links TRBV5-1 to TRBJ2-7; unclear D gene. The V end was cut by 0 bases, the J end by 1 base, with 11 bases between. Germline CDR1 is SGHRS and CDR2 is YFSETQ. The CDR3 contains 15 residues.

The chain carries TRBV7-6 and TRBJ2-7; 11 bases match TRBD2. This CDR3 has 16 residues. J was trimmed by 3 bases and V by 2 bases; bases with no gene match: 6. CDR1 is SGHVS and CDR2 is FNYEAQ in the germline V gene. The CDR3 nucleotides read TGTGCCAGCAGCTTATTTGGGACTAGCGGCCTCTACGAGCAGTACTTC. The encoded protein is CASSLFGTSGLYEQYF.

This clone was counted only a few times. This chain joins TRBV19 and TRBJ1-1, with TRBD1 matching over 8 bases. Germline-derived CDR1 and CDR2 are LNHDA and SQIVND (reference sequence). The CDR3 has 15 residues. With V trimmed by 5 bases and J by 3 bases, 8 bases remained unmatched. CDR3 DNA: TGTGCCAGTAGTCTTGAGACAGGGGTACACACTGAAGCTTTCTTT. As protein: CASSLETGVHTEAFF.

The chain is built from TRBV11-2 and TRBJ1-2; no clear D. CDR3 length: 12 amino acids. V shed 3 bases and J shed 7 bases, with 9 bases lying between them. Germline V gives CDR1 SGHAT, CDR2 FQNNGV. Written as DNA, the CDR3 is TGTGCCAGCAGCTTTGTGGGTTCTGGCTACACCTTC. It codes for CASSFVGSGYTF.

V gene TRBV2 combines with J gene TRBJ2-6; D unclear. The CDR3 consists of 15 residues. V was trimmed by 1 base and J by 11 bases, leaving 15 bases between them. Per the germline V gene, CDR1 is SNHLY and CDR2 is FYNNEI. The CDR3, as DNA: TGTGCCAGCAGTGAAGGCCAGCCAGGAGAAGACGTCCTGACTTTC. It is translated as CASSEGQPGEDVLTF.

This chain joins TRBV7-2 and TRBJ2-5; 11 nucleotides line up with TRBD2. This CDR3 region has 18 residues. V trimming: 1 base; J trimming: 5 bases; junction bases outside the gene matches: 12. Germline CDR1 and CDR2: SGHTA and FQGNSA. CDR3 sequence reads: CASSLVWTSGFQGETQYF. CDR3 sequence (DNA): TGTGCCAGCAGCTTAGTCTGGACTAGCGGGTTCCAGGGGGAGACCCAGTACTTC. The full variable domain, its missing parts supplied by reference TRBV7-2 and TRBJ2-5, is GAGVSQSPSNKVTEKGKDVELRCDPISGHTALYWYRQSLGQGLEFLIYFQGNSAPDKSGLPSDRFSAERTGGSVSTLTIQRTQQEDSAVYLCASSLVWTSGFQGETQYFGPGTRLLVL.